This is a list of T cell receptor beta chains from one sample in a study of persistence of HIV-infected CD4 T cells. Their target antigens are unknown. The assay was immunoSEQ multiplex PCR, and TCRdb's table has in-frame clones only and misses some. The repertoire holds some 37,000 clones, with around 86% as singletons. Sequencing used cultured CD4+ T cells from PBMCs, obtained from a patient who received antiretroviral therapy. These receptors all come from an adult with HIV. The donor label of this sample is uncertain. The CDR3 runs from the conserved cysteine through the conserved F or W.

v_call: TRBV7-6
j_call: TRBJ2-2
cdr3_aa: CASSLVGSNTGELFF

v_call: TRBV2
j_call: TRBJ1-2
cdr3_aa: CASSDGGYGYGYTF

v_call: TRBV29-1
j_call: TRBJ2-5
cdr3_aa: CSGRQGLQETQYF

v_call: TRBV5-4
j_call: TRBJ1-5
cdr3_aa: CASSEGQGDQPQHF

v_call: TRBV6-5
j_call: TRBJ1-5
cdr3_aa: CASSTTVEQPQHF

v_call: TRBV19
j_call: TRBJ1-6
cdr3_aa: CASSIEDSLSSYNSPLHF

v_call: TRBV19
j_call: TRBJ1-1
cdr3_aa: CASSRLGDGKGNTEAFF

v_call: TRBV5-1
j_call: TRBJ2-5
cdr3_aa: CASSLLGGQGETQYF

v_call: TRBV28
j_call: TRBJ2-7
cdr3_aa: CASSSSQSSYEQYF

v_call: TRBV7-8
j_call: TRBJ2-1
cdr3_aa: CASGALEKGEQFF

v_call: TRBV29-1
j_call: TRBJ2-3
cdr3_aa: CSVGGDSDTQYF

v_call: TRBV6-6
j_call: TRBJ1-2
cdr3_aa: CASSPGSSGYTF

v_call: TRBV7-3
j_call: TRBJ1-1
cdr3_aa: CASSLNGGLNTEAFF

v_call: TRBV11-2
j_call: TRBJ2-1
cdr3_aa: CASSLDVSGGAEQFF

v_call: TRBV18
j_call: TRBJ2-1
cdr3_aa: CASSQTGEQFF

v_call: TRBV5-1
j_call: TRBJ1-6
cdr3_aa: CASSLGQESSPLHF

v_call: TRBV6-5
j_call: TRBJ1-5
cdr3_aa: CASSAEGLSNQPQHF

v_call: TRBV4-1
j_call: TRBJ2-5
cdr3_aa: CASSQEGGGRLRETQYF

v_call: TRBV30
j_call: TRBJ1-1
cdr3_aa: CAWSATGMEAFF

v_call: TRBV5-1
j_call: TRBJ2-5
cdr3_aa: CASSLDSGQETQYF

v_call: TRBV5-1
j_call: TRBJ2-1
cdr3_aa: CASSLAGTGLSYNEQFF

v_call: TRBV1
j_call: TRBJ2-7
cdr3_aa: CTSSQPQTGGREQYF

v_call: TRBV19
j_call: TRBJ1-2
cdr3_aa: CASSIGRSYGYTF

v_call: TRBV5-1
j_call: TRBJ1-6
cdr3_aa: CASSFDRRNSPLHF

v_call: TRBV7-8
j_call: TRBJ2-2
cdr3_aa: CASSLARPSTGELFF

v_call: TRBV18
j_call: TRBJ2-1
cdr3_aa: CASSRPISSYNEQFF

v_call: TRBV29-1
j_call: TRBJ1-4
cdr3_aa: CSVGQYNEKLFF

v_call: TRBV12-3/TRBV12-4
j_call: TRBJ1-2
cdr3_aa: CASSLALGRHVF

v_call: TRBV10-3
j_call: TRBJ1-4
cdr3_aa: CAISESTGRLDEKLFF

v_call: TRBV5-4
j_call: TRBJ2-1
cdr3_aa: CASSLDLNRDEQFF

v_call: TRBV7-8
j_call: TRBJ1-3
cdr3_aa: CASSRGDGPSGNTIYF

v_call: TRBV28
j_call: TRBJ1-1
cdr3_aa: CASSPPGQGLYTEAFF

v_call: TRBV15
j_call: TRBJ2-5
cdr3_aa: CATSRQTGGVETQYF

v_call: TRBV20-1
j_call: TRBJ1-1
cdr3_aa: CSAKFRTEAFF

v_call: TRBV30
j_call: TRBJ1-6
cdr3_aa: CAWSGGQAVSPLHF

v_call: TRBV25-1
j_call: TRBJ1-5
cdr3_aa: CASNYGNQPQHF

v_call: TRBV27
j_call: TRBJ1-2
cdr3_aa: CASSLSADYGYTF

v_call: TRBV5-6
j_call: TRBJ1-1
cdr3_aa: CASSIRDRSNTEAFF

v_call: TRBV2
j_call: TRBJ2-7
cdr3_aa: CASRPDRGKGYEQYF

v_call: TRBV18
j_call: TRBJ1-6
cdr3_aa: CASSPTQSGDSPLHF

v_call: TRBV5-1
j_call: TRBJ1-1
cdr3_aa: CASSLVGSTEAFF

v_call: TRBV19
j_call: TRBJ1-1
cdr3_aa: CASRLPGPNTEAFF

v_call: TRBV2
j_call: TRBJ1-5
cdr3_aa: CASSEAQGAAPQPQHF

v_call: TRBV12-3/TRBV12-4
j_call: TRBJ1-5
cdr3_aa: CASRQGLQPQHF

v_call: TRBV27
j_call: TRBJ2-1
cdr3_aa: CASSLFGQQFF

v_call: TRBV30
j_call: TRBJ1-2
cdr3_aa: CACRGGIDGYTF

v_call: TRBV15
j_call: TRBJ2-1
cdr3_aa: CATSRKKDSYNEQFF

v_call: TRBV30
j_call: TRBJ2-1
cdr3_aa: CAWSVQGLGEQFF

v_call: TRBV6-4
j_call: TRBJ2-3
cdr3_aa: CASSGDGGTSTDTQYF

v_call: TRBV24-1
j_call: TRBJ2-5
cdr3_aa: CATSDSGTQETQYF

v_call: TRBV23-1
j_call: TRBJ1-2
cdr3_aa: CASRGNYGYTF

v_call: TRBV24-1
j_call: TRBJ2-5
cdr3_aa: CATSDLGLAGGETQYF

v_call: TRBV18
j_call: TRBJ2-1
cdr3_aa: CASSRTGGISRSYNEQFF

v_call: TRBV15
j_call: TRBJ2-2
cdr3_aa: CATSRAGAGTGELFF

v_call: TRBV6-1
j_call: TRBJ1-6
cdr3_aa: CASSEAWARRKDNSPLHF